A single sample gave rise to the 7 T cell receptor beta chains below, sequenced in a study of blood T cell repertoires in COVID-19. Profiling relied on immunoSEQ multiplex PCR, and the TCRdb table lists in-frame clones only, not all of them. Of some 45,000 clones listed, roughly 88% are singletons. What was sequenced was peripheral blood. The source of these receptors is a woman aged 80 or over with acute or convalescent COVID-19.

This clone appeared a single time. The CDR3 DNA follows: TGTGCCAGCAGTCCAATTCGGCTAGCGGGGGGGACAGATACGCAGTATTTT. It codes for CASSPIRLAGGTDTQYF. The rearrangement joins TRBV11-2 to TRBJ2-3, with 12 positions matching TRBD2. The junction had 10 bases not matched to a gene; V was cut back by 6 bases and J by 3 bases. Per the germline V gene, CDR1 is SGHAT and CDR2 is FQNNGV. The CDR3 runs 17 residues. Combining the CDR3 with reference TRBV11-2 and TRBJ2-3 gives the whole variable domain EAGVAQSPRYKIIEKRQSVAFWCNPISGHATLYWYQQILGQGPKLLIQFQNNGVVDDSQLPKDRFSAERLKGVDSTLKIQPAKLEDSAVYLCASSPIRLAGGTDTQYFGPGTRLTVL.

The chain carries TRBV19 and TRBJ2-7, with D tentatively TRBD2 (5 bases). Per germline, CDR1 LNHDA and CDR2 SQIVND (reference sequence). V was trimmed by 8 bases and J by 7 bases, leaving 18 bases between them. The CDR3 runs 13 residues. CDR3 sequence: CASQPRESREQYF. In DNA, the CDR3 is TGTGCCAGTCAACCGAGGGAGTCCCGGGAGCAGTACTTC.

This clone was seen repeatedly, ten times or more. The chain is built from TRBV27 and TRBJ2-7; no reliable D call. There are 15 residues in the CDR3. CDR1 and CDR2 from the germline V gene are MNHEY and SMNVEV (reference sequence). V dropped 4 bases and J dropped 7 bases, with 20 bases sitting between them. The CDR3: CASSSQLPGSSEQYF. CDR3 coding DNA: TGTGCCAGCAGTTCTCAGCTACCCGGATCTAGTGAGCAGTACTTC.

This chain uses TRBV6-5 with TRBJ2-5; the D gene is possibly TRBD1 (6 bases). Trimming took off 8 bases at V and 4 bases at J, with 17 bases between the two ends. Germline CDR1 is MNHEY and CDR2 is SVGAGI. This CDR3 region has 14 residues. The chain's CDR3 is CASGAGVRAETQYF. The DNA for the CDR3 is TGTGCCAGCGGAGCAGGGGTTCGCGCAGAGACCCAGTACTTC.

The genes are TRBV27 and TRBJ1-6; possibly TRBD1 for D (6 bases). Per the germline V gene, CDR1 is MNHEY and CDR2 is SMNVEV (reference sequence). The CDR3 runs 15 residues. Deletions cut 8 bases from V and 5 bases from J, with 16 bases between. This CDR3 is CASGNRDTNNSPLHF. DNA of the CDR3: TGTGCCAGCGGAAACCGGGACACTAATAATTCACCCCTCCACTTT.

The chain combines TRBV14 with TRBJ1-1, with TRBD1 identical over 10 bases. This CDR3 has 13 residues. CDR1 and CDR2 from the germline V gene are SGHDN and FVKESK. J lost 7 bases, V lost 5 bases, and 4 bases had no gene match. CDR3 region: CASSNDRGLEAFF. The CDR3 DNA sequence: TGTGCCAGCAGCAACGACAGGGGGCTTGAAGCTTTCTTT.

J is TRBJ1-6 and V is TRBV27, with D unresolved. Germline V gene data show CDR1 as MNHEY and CDR2 as SMNVEV (reference sequence). The V and J ends lost 4 bases and 11 bases respectively, with 21 bases between them. CDR3 size: 16 residues. CDR3 DNA: TGTGCCAGCAGTTCTTGGGCCCAAAAATCCGTTCCACCCCTCCACTTT. Its translation: CASSSWAQKSVPPLHF.